The T cell receptor (beta chain) under discussion was sequenced for a study of blood T cell repertoires in COVID-19. Study summary: Specimens from acute and convalescent COVID-19 originated in the United States, Italy and Spain.

TCRdb's copy holds only in-frame clones and misses some; the assay was immunoSEQ multiplex PCR. The sample has 170,000 or so clones, about 87% seen once. The CDR3 is 13 residues long. Germline V gene data show CDR1 as DFQATT and CDR2 as SNEGSKA (reference sequence). V lost 3 bases and J lost 7; bases outside the gene matches: 8. This receptor was obtained from a woman under 30 who had recovered from COVID-19. The rearrangement links TRBV20-1 to TRBJ1-2; TRBD1 matches at 7 bases. Material: peripheral blood. In nucleotides, the CDR3 is TGCAGTGCTAGTACACAGGGGCGGGCTGGCTACACCTTC. This encodes CSASTQGRAGYTF.